The 10 T cell receptor beta chains listed next were all sequenced from one sample in a study of blood T cells in healthy people across ages. A sample-barcoded 5' primer and a J-beta primer mix were used in a second PCR of roughly 7 to 11 cycles. TCRdb independently ran MiXCR on the 5' RACE reads; one entry per CDR3 protein. The data hold some 930,000 distinct CDR3 sequences, with 25% to 35% observed a single time. This same sample was also taken into another study, of T cells of mothers and their children.

The specimen was blood. These receptors all stem from a woman in her thirties or forties in good health.

This clonotype showed up just a few times. The chain couples TRBV7-9 to TRBJ1-2, with TRBD1 identical over 7 bases. Germline V lookup: CDR1 SEHNR, CDR2 FQNEAQ (reference sequence). The V gene end was trimmed by 5 bases and the J gene end by 2 bases; junction bases not matched to a gene: 17. The CDR3 is 18 residues long. CDR3 amino acids: CASSRRGVGGLLNYGYTF. As DNA, the CDR3 is TGTGCCAGCAGCCGAAGGGGGGTAGGGGGCCTATTAAACTATGGCTACACCTTC. The entire variable domain, with the rest obtained from reference TRBV7-9 and TRBJ1-2, is as follows: DTGVSQNPRHKITKRGQNVTFRCDPISEHNRLYWYRQTLGQGPEFLTYFQNEAQLEKSRLLSDRFSAERPKGSFSTLEIQRTEQGDSAMYLCASSRRGVGGLLNYGYTFGSGTRLTVV.

The CDR3 loop is CASSLSGGRRGTQYF. The DNA of the CDR3 is TGTGCCAGCAGCTTAAGCGGGGGCCGGAGGGGGACCCAGTACTTC. The J gene is TRBJ2-5, the V gene TRBV7-2, with 8 bases fitting TRBD2. J was trimmed by 7 bases and V by 2 bases; bases with no gene match: 9. Per germline, CDR1 SGHTA and CDR2 FQGNSA. CDR3 length: 15 residues. Full variable domain (outside the CDR3, taken from reference TRBV7-2 and TRBJ2-5): GAGVSQSPSNKVTEKGKDVELRCDPISGHTALYWYRQSLGQGLEFLIYFQGNSAPDKSGLPSDRFSAERTGGSVSTLTIQRTQQEDSAVYLCASSLSGGRRGTQYFGPGTRLLVL.

There are many counts of this clonotype. The chain recombines TRBV29-1 with TRBJ1-2, with D maybe TRBD1 (5 bases). V lost 7 bases and J lost 4, with 10 bases in between. Per germline, CDR1 SQVTM and CDR2 ANQGSEA. The CDR3 has 11 residues. The CDR3 region has the DNA TGCAGCGGAGGGGAGACCTATGGCTACACCTTC. It encodes CSGGETYGYTF.

In this sample, this clonotype turned up once. V and J are TRBV20-1 and TRBJ1-2; D unclear. The CDR3 totals 13 residues. CDR1 is DFQATT, CDR2 SNEGSKA, per germline (reference sequence). The V gene lost 4 bases and the J gene lost 0 bases, with 9 bases spanning the gap. The CDR3 reads CSAMEGTNYGYTF. For the CDR3, the DNA is TGCAGTGCTATGGAGGGTACTAACTATGGCTACACCTTC.

This chain joins TRBV7-2 and TRBJ2-7; unclear D gene. The CDR3 length is 13 residues. Germline-derived CDR1 and CDR2 are SGHTA and FQGNSA. Trimming removed 3 bases from V and 7 bases from J, with 13 bases in between. The CDR3 spells CASSLSNYNEQYF. The CDR3 nucleotides read TGTGCCAGCAGCTTGAGCAACTACAATGAGCAGTACTTC.

The count of this clonotype is one. A clone one base away is much larger, so this may be a read error. The conserved final phenylalanine or tryptophan is absent from the CDR3, which likely points to a read error. The DNA is omitted, as the CDR3 cannot be located on it reliably, and the CDR3 follows TCRdb's listing. The rearrangement links TRBV7-9 to TRBJ2-5; the table gives TRBD1 as D, unverified against the DNA. Germline loops: CDR1 SEHNR, CDR2 FQNEAQ (reference sequence). The CDR3 is 14 residues long, counting both termini. The CDR3: CASSLVGGLDTQYC.

This chain uses TRBV7-2 with TRBJ2-7, with 12 bases that match TRBD1. The germline gives CDR1 SGHTA, CDR2 FQGNSA. CDR3 length equals 15 residues. The V and J ends lost 1 base and 6 bases, in that order; junction bases with no gene match: 4. CDR3 amino acids: CASSLGGTGGLEQYF. As DNA, the CDR3 is TGTGCCAGCAGCTTAGGCGGGACAGGGGGCCTCGAGCAGTACTTC.

Ten or more counts support this clonotype. V is TRBV5-1 and J is TRBJ2-1, with 9 bases lining up with TRBD1. With 7 bases clipped from V and 4 bases from J, the junction kept 12 bases outside the gene matches. The germline V gene has CDR1 SGHRS and CDR2 YFSETQ. This CDR3 has 16 amino acids. In DNA form, the CDR3 reads TGCGCCAGCGGTCTAGGACAGGGGCCCATATACAATGAGCAGTTCTTC. Its protein product is CASGLGQGPIYNEQFF.

This clonotype showed up just once. The chain joins TRBV2 to TRBJ1-2; tentatively, D is TRBD1 (5 bases). In germline, CDR1 is SNHLY, CDR2 FYNNEI. V lost 10 bases, J lost 8 bases, and 14 bases lay in between. This CDR3 spans 11 amino acids. The CDR3 loop reads CATRGLYGYTF. The CDR3 region has the DNA TGTGCCACCCGGGGCCTATACGGCTACACCTTC.

There are many counts of this clonotype. This chain links TRBV5-1 with TRBJ2-7; TRBD1 matches at 8 bases. V shed 4 bases and J 4 bases; nucleotides not matched to a gene: 7. The CDR3 loop spans 14 amino acids. CDR1 and CDR2 (germline): SGHRS, YFSETQ. The CDR3, as DNA: TGCGCCAGCAGCGTGGACAGGGATGAGTACGAGCAGTACTTC. It translates to CASSVDRDEYEQYF.